The present entry profiles one T cell receptor (beta chain) with its context. Its antigen is as yet unknown. Other DNA variants within this sample encode the same CDR3. It was with 60 Vbeta and 13 Jbeta primers that the PCR ran. Sequencing used immunoSEQ multiplex PCR; TCRdb keeps in-frame clones, though not all of them. The sample has some 190,000 clones, over 70% seen once. This sample stems from a study of cytomegalovirus exposure and HLA in healthy donors. Study details: Unique TCRs numbering approximately 81 million, obtained from HLA-typed donors, made up an early data release.

General observations from the study: Sequencing depth across donors, presence/absence analyses assumed, was roughly uniform. Productive status was seen about 87% or about 30% of the time for most TCR beta V segments in an earlier analysis.

Germline assignment: CDR1 SGDLS and CDR2 YYNGEE. V lost 0 bases and J lost 0; bases outside the gene matches: 0. The CDR3 is 15 amino acids. This TCR derives from a boy between 2 and 10 years old in good health and CMV-seronegative. Sequenced: PBMCs. The genes are TRBV9 and TRBJ1-2; 9 bases are a match to TRBD1. In DNA form, the CDR3 reads TGTGCCAGCAGCGTAGGGACAGGGGCTAACTATGGCTACACCTTC. Translating gives CASSVGTGANYGYTF.